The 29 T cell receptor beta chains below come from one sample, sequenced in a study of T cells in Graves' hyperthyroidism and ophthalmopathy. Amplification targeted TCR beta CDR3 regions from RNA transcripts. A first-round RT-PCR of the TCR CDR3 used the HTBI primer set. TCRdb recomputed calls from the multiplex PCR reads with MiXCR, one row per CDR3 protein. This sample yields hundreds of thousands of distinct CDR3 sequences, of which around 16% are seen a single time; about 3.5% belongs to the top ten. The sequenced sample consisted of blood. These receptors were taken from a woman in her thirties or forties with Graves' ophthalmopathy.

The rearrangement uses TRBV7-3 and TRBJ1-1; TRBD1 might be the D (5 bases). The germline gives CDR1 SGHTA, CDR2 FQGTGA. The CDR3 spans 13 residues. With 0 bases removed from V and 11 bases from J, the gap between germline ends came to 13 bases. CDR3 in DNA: TGTGCCAGCAGCTTAACGTTGGGGACTAAGGCTTTCTTT. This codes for CASSLTLGTKAFF.

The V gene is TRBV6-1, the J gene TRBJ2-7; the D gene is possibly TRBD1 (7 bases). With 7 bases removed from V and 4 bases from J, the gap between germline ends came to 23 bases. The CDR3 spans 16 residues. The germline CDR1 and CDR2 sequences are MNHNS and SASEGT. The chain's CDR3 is CASTTTAETGTYEQYF. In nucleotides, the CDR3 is TGTGCCAGCACTACCACCGCAGAGACAGGGACTTACGAGCAGTACTTC.

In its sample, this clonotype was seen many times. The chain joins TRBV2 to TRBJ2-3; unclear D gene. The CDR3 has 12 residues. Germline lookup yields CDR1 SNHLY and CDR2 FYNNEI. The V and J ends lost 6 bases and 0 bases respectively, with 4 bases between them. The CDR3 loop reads CASSESTDTQYF. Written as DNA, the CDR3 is TGTGCCAGCAGCGAAAGCACAGATACGCAGTATTTT.

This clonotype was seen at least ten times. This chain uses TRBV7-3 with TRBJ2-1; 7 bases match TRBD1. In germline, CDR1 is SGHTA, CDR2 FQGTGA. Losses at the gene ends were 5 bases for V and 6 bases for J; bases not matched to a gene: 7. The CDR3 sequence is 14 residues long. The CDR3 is CASSPGTVANEQFF. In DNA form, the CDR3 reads TGTGCCAGCAGCCCCGGGACAGTTGCCAATGAGCAGTTCTTC.

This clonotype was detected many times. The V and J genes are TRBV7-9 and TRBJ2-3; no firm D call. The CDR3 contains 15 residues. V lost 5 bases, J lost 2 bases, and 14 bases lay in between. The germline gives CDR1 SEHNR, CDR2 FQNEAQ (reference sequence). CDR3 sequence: CASSQLSLITDTQYF. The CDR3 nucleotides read TGTGCCAGCAGCCAGCTATCCCTGATCACAGATACGCAGTATTTT.

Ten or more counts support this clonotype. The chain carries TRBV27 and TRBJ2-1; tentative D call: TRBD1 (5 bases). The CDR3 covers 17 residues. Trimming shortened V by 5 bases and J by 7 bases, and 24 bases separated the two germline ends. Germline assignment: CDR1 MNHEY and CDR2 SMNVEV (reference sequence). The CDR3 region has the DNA TGTGCCAGCAGTCTCTCTGGTGGGGCGCCCCTTTGGAATGAGCAGTTCTTC. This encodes CASSLSGGAPLWNEQFF.

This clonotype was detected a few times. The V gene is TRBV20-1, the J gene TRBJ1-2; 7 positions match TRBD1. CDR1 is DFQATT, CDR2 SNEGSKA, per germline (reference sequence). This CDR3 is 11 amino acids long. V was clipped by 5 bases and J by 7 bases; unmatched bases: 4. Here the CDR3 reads CSAGRQGGYTF. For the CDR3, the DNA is TGCAGTGCTGGGAGACAGGGTGGCTACACCTTC.

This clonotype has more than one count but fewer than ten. The CDR3 loop reads CASREGVYEQYF. In DNA form, the CDR3 reads TGTGCCAGCAGGGAAGGGGTTTACGAGCAGTACTTC. The chain employs TRBV28 and TRBJ2-7, with D possibly matching TRBD1 (5 bases). The CDR3 runs 12 residues. V lost 6 bases and J lost 4, with 10 bases in between. Germline V gene sequence: CDR1 MDHEN, CDR2 SYDVKM.

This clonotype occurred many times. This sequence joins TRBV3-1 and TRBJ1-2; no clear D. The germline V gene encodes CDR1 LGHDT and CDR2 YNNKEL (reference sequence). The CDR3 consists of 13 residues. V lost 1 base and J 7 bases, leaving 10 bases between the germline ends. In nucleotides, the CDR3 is TGTGCCAGCAGCCAAGGTAGTTCCCGTGGCTACACCTTC. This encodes CASSQGSSRGYTF.

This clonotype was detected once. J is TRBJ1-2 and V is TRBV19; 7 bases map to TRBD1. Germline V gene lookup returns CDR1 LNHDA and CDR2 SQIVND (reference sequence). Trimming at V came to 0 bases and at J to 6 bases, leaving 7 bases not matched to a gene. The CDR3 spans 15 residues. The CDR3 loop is CASSIEETGRNGYTF. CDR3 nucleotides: TGTGCCAGTAGTATAGAAGAGACAGGGAGGAATGGCTACACCTTC.

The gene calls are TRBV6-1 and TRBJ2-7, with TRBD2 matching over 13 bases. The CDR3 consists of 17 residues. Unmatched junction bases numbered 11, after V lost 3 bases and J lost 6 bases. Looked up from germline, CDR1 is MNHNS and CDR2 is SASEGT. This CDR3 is CASSETSGGQERSEQYF. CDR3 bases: TGTGCCAGCAGTGAGACTAGCGGGGGGCAGGAGCGTTCCGAGCAGTACTTC.

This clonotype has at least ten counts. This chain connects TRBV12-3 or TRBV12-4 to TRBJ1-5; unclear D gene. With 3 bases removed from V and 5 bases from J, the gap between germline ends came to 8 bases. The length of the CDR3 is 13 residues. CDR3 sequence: CASSFQVDQPQHF. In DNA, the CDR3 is TGTGCCAGCAGTTTTCAGGTTGATCAGCCCCAGCATTTT.

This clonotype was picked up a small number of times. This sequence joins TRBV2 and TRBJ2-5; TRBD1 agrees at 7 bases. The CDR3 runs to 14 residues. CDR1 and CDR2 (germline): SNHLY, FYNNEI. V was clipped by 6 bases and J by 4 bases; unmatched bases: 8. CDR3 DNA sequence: TGTGCCAGCAGGACTCAGGGGGTGGTAGAGACCCAGTACTTC. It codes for CASRTQGVVETQYF. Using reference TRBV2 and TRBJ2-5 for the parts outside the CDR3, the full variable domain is EPEVTQTPSHQVTQMGQEVILRCVPISNHLYFYWYRQILGQKVEFLVSFYNNEISEKSEIFDDQFSVERPDGSNFTLKIRSTKLEDSAMYFCASRTQGVVETQYFGPGTRLLVL.

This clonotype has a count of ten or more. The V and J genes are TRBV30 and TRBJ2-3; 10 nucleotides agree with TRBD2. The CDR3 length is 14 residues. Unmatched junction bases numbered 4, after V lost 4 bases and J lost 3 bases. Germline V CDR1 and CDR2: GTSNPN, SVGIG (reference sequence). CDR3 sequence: CAWNVAGGTDTQYF. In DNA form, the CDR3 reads TGTGCCTGGAACGTAGCGGGAGGAACAGATACGCAGTATTTT. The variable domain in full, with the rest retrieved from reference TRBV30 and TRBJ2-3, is SQTIHQWPATLVQPVGSPLSLECTVEGTSNPNLYWYRQAAGRGLQLLFYSVGIGQISSEVPQNLSASRPQDRQFILSSKKLLLSDSGFYLCAWNVAGGTDTQYFGPGTRLTVL.

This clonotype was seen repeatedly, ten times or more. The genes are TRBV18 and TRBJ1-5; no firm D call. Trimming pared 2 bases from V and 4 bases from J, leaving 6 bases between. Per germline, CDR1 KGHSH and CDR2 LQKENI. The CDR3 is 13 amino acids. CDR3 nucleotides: TGTGCCAGCTCACCAGGTAGAAATCAGCCCCAGCATTTT. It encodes CASSPGRNQPQHF.

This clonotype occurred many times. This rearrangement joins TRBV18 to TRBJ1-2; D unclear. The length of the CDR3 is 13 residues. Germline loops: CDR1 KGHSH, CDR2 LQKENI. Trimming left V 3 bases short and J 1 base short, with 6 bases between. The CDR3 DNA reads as TGTGCCAGCTCACCGGAGAGTAACTATGGCTACACCTTC. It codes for CASSPESNYGYTF.

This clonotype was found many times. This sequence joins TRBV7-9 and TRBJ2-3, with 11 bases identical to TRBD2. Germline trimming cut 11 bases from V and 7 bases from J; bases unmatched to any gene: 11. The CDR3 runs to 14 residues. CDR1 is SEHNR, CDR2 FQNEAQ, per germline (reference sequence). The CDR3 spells CAGSLAGGPNTQYF. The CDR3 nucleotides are TGTGCCGGGTCGTTAGCGGGAGGGCCAAATACGCAGTATTTT.

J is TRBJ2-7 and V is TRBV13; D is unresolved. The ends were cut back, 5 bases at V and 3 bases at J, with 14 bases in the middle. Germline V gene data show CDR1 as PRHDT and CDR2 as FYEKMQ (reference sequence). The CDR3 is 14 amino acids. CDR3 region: CASSRRRPVYEQYF. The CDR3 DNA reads TGTGCCAGCAGCCGACGGCGGCCCGTCTACGAGCAGTACTTC. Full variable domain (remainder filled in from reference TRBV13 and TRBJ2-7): AAGVIQSPRHLIKEKRETATLKCYPIPRHDTVYWYQQGPGQDPQFLISFYEKMQSDKGSIPDRFSAQQFSDYHSELNMSSLELGDSALYFCASSRRRPVYEQYFGPGTRLTVT.

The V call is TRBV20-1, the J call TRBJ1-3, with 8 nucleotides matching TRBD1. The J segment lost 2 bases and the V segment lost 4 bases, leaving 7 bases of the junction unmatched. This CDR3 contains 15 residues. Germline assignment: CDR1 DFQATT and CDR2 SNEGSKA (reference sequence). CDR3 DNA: TGCAGTGCTACCGGACAGGGAGCTGCTGGAAACACCATATATTTT. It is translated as CSATGQGAAGNTIYF.

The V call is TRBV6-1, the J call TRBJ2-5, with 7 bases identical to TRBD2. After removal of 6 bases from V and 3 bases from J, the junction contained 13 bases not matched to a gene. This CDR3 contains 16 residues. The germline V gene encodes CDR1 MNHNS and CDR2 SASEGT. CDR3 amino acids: CASSPGSFGGEETQYF. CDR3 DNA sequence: TGTGCCAGCAGCCCCGGGTCTTTTGGGGGGGAAGAGACCCAGTACTTC.

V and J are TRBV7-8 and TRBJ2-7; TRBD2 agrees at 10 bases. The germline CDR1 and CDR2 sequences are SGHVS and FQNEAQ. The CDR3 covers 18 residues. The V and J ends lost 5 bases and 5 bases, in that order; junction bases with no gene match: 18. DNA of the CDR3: TGTGCCAGCAGCCAATTGGCTGGGACTAGCGCCCGCACCCACGAGCAGTACTTC. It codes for CASSQLAGTSARTHEQYF. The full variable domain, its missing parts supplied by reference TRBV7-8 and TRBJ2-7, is GAGVSQSPRYKVAKRGQDVALRCDPISGHVSLFWYQQALGQGPEFLTYFQNEAQLDKSGLPSDRFFAERPEGSVSTLKIQRTQQEDSAVYLCASSQLAGTSARTHEQYFGPGTRLTVT.

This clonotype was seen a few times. As DNA, the CDR3 is TGTGCCAGCAGTGCCCGCGGGGACGAGCAGTACTTC. This gives the protein CASSARGDEQYF. This chain connects TRBV6-1 to TRBJ2-7; D possibly corresponds to TRBD2 (6 bases). From germline, CDR1 is MNHNS and CDR2 SASEGT. CDR3 size: 12 residues. V gave up 4 bases and J gave up 5 bases, with 9 bases separating them.

In DNA form, the CDR3 reads TGCAGCGTAATACTCCCGTCCTACAATGAGCAGTTCTTC. It codes for CSVILPSYNEQFF. This sequence joins TRBV29-1 and TRBJ2-1; no definite D call. The CDR3 totals 13 residues. Trimming stripped 6 bases from V and 1 base from J, with 10 bases between. Germline V gene sequence: CDR1 SQVTM, CDR2 ANQGSEA.

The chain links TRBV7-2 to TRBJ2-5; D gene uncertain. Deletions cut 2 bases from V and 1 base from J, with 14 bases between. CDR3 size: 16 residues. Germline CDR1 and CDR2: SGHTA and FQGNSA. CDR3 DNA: TGTGCCAGCAGCTTATTAGGTTACAGAAGCCAAGAGACCCAGTACTTC. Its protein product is CASSLLGYRSQETQYF.

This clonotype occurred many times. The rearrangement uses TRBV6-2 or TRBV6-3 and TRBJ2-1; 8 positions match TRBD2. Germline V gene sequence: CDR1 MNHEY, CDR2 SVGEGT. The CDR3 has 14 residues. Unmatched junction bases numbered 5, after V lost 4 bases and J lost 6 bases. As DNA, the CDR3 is TGTGCCAGCAGTTCACTAGCGGTCGGCAATGAGCAGTTCTTC. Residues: CASSSLAVGNEQFF.

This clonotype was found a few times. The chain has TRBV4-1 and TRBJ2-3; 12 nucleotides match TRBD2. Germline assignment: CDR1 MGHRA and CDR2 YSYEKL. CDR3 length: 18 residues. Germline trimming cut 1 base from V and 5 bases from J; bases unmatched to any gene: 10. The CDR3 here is CASSQVRASGGAGDTQYF. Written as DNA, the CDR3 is TGCGCCAGCAGCCAAGTGAGAGCTAGCGGGGGGGCGGGAGATACGCAGTATTTT.

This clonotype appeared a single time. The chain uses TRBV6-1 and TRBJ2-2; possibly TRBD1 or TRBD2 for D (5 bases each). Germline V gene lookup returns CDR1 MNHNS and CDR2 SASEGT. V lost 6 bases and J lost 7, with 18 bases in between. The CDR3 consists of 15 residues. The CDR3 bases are TGTGCCAGCAGGTCGGACTGGGACCTTGGCGGGGAGCTGTTTTTT. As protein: CASRSDWDLGGELFF.

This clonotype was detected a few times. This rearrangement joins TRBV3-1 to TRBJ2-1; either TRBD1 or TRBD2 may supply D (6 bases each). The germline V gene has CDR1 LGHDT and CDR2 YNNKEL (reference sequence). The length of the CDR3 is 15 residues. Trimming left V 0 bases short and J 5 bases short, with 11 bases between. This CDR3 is CASSQEYREDNEQFF. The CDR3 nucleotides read TGTGCCAGCAGCCAAGAGTACAGGGAGGACAATGAGCAGTTCTTC.

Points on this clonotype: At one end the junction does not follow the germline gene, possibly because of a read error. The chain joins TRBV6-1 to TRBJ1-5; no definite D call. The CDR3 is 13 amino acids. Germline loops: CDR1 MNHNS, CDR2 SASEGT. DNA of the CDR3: TGTGCCAGCAGTCGGGGTGGGAATCAGGCCCAGCATTTT. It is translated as CASSRGGNQAQHF.